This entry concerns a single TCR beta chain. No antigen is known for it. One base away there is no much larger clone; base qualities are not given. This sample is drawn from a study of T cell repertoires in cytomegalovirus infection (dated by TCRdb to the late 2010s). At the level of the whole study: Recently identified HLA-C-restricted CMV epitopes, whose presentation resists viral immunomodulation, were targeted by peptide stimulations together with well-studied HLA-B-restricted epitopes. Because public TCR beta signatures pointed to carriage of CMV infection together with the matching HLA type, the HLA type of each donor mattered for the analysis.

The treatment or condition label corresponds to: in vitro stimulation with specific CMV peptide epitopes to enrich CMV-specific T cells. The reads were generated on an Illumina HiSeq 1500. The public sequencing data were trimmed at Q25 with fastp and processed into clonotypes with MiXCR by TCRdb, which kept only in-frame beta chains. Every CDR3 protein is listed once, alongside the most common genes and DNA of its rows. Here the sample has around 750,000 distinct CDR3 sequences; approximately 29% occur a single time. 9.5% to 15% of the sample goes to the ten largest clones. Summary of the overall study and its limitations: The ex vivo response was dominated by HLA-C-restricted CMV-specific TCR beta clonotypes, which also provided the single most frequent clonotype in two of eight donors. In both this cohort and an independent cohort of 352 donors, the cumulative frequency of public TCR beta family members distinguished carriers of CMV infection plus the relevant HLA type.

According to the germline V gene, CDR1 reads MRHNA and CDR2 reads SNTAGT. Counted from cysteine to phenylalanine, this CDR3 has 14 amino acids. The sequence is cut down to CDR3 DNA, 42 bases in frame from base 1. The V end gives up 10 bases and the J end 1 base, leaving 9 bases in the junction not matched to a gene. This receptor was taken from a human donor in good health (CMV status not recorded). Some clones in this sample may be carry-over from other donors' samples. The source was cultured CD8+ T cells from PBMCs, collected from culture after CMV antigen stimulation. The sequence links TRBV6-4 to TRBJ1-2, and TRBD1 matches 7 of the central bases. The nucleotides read TGTGCCACCTTCGAACGGGACAGTAACTATGGCTACACCTTC. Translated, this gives CATFERDSNYGYTF.